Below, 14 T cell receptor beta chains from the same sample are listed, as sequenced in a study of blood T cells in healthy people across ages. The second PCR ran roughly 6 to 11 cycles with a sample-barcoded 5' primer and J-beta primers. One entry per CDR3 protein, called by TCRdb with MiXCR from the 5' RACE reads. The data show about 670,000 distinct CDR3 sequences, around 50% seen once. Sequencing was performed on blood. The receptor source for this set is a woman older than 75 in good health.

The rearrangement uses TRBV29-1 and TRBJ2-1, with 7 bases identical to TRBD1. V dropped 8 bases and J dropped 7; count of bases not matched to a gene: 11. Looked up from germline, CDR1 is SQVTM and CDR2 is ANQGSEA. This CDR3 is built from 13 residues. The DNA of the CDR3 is TGCAGCTCTGACAGGGAAAATTTAAATGAGCAGTTCTTC. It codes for CSSDRENLNEQFF.

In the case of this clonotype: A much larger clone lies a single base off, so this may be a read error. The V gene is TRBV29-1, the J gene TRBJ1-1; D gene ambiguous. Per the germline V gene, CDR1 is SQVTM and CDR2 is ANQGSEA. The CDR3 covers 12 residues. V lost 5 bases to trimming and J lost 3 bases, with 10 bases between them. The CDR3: CSVRRTDTEAFF. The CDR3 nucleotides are TGCAGCGTTCGACGGACGGACACTGAAGCTTTCTTT.

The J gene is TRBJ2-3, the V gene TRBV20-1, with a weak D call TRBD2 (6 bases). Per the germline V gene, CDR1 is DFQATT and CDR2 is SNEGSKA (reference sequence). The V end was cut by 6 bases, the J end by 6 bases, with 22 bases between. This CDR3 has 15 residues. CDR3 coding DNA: TGCAGTGCCTCTGACGGGACGGGGGTCGGGGATACGCAGTATTTT. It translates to CSASDGTGVGDTQYF.

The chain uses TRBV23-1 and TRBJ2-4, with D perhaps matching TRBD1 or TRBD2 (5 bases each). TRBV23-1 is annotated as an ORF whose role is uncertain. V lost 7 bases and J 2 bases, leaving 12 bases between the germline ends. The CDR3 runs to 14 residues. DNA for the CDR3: TGCGCCAGCATCCCGGGACCCACCAAAAACATTCAGTACTTC. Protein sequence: CASIPGPTKNIQYF.

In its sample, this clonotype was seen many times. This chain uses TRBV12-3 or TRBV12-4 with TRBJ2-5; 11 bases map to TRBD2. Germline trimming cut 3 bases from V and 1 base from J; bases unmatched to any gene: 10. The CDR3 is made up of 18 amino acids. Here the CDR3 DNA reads TGTGCCAGCAGTTTTAATTCCGGGACTAGCGGCTTCCAAGAGACCCAGTACTTC. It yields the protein CASSFNSGTSGFQETQYF.

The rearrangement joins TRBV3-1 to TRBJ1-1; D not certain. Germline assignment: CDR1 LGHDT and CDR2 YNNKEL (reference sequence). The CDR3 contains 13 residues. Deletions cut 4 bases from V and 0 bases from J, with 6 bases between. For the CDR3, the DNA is TGTGCCAGCAGCCCCCCCCTGAACACTGAAGCTTTCTTT. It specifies CASSPPLNTEAFF. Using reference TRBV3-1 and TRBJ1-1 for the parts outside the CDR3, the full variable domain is DTAVSQTPKYLVTQMGNDKSIKCEQNLGHDTMYWYKQDSKKFLKIMFSYNNKELIINETVPNRFSPKSPDKAHLNLHINSLELGDSAVYFCASSPPLNTEAFFGQGTRLTVV.

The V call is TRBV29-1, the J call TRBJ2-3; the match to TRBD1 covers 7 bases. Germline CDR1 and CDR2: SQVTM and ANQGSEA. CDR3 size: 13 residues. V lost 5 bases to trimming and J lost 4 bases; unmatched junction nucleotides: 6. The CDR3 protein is CSVTGASSDTQYF. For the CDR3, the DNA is TGCAGCGTTACAGGGGCATCGTCAGATACGCAGTATTTT.

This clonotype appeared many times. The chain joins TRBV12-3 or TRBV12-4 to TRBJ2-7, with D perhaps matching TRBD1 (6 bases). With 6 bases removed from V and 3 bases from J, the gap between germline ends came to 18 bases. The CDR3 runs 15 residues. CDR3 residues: CASSSDRHFSYEQYF. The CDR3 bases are TGTGCCAGCAGCTCCGACAGGCATTTCAGCTACGAGCAGTACTTC.

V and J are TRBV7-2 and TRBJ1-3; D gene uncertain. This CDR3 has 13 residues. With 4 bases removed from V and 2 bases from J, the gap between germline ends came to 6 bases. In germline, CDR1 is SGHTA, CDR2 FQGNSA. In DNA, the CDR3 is TGTGCCAGCAGCTCCCGTCCTGGAAACACCATATATTTT. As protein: CASSSRPGNTIYF.

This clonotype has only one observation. The CDR3 region is CASITGVGRGYTF. The CDR3 region has the DNA TGTGCCAGCATCACAGGGGTTGGGAGAGGCTACACCTTC. The J gene is TRBJ1-2, the V gene TRBV21-1. TRBV21-1 is termed a pseudogene. The CDR3 has 13 residues.

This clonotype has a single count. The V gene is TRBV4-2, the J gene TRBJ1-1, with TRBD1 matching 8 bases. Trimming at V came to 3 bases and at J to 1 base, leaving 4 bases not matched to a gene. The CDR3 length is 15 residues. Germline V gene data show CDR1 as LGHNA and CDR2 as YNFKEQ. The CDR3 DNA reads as TGTGCCAGCAGCCACGCCGACAGGGGGAACACTGAAGCTTTCTTT. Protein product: CASSHADRGNTEAFF.

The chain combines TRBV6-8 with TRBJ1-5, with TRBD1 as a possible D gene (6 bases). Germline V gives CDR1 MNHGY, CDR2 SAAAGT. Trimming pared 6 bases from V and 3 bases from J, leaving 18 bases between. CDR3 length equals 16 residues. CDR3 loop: CASRRGFWGINQPQHF. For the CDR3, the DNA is TGTGCCAGCAGAAGGGGGTTTTGGGGCATCAATCAGCCCCAGCATTTT.

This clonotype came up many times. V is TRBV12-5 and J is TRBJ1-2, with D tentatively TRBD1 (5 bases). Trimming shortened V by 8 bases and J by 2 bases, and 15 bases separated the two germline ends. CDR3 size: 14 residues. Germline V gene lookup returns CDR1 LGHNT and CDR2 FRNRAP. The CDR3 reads CASRHGTDNYGYTF. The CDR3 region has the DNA TGTGCTAGTAGACATGGGACGGACAACTATGGCTACACCTTC.

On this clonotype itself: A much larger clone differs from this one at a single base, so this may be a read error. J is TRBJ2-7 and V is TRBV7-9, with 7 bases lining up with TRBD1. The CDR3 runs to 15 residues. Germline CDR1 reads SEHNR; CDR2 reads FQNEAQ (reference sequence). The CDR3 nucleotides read TGTGCCAGCAGCCCGCCAAAGGGACAGACCTACGGGCAGTACTTC. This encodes CASSPPKGQTYGQYF.